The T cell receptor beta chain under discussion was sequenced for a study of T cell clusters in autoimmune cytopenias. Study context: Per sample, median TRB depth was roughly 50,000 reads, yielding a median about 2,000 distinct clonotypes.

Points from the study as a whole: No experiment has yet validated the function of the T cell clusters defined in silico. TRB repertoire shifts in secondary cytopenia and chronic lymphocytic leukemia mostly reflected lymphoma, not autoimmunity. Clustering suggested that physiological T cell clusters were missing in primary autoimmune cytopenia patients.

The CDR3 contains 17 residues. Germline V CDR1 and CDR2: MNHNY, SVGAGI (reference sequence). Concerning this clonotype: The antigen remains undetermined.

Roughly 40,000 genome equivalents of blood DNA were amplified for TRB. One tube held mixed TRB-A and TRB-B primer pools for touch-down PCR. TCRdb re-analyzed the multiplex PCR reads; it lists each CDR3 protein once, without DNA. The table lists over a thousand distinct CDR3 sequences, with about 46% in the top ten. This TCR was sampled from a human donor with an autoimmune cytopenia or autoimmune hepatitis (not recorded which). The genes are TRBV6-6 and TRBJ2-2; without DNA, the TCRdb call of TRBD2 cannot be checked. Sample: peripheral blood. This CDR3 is CASSYGGAGGPTGELFF.